These T cell receptor beta chains were read from a single sample in a study of blood T cell repertoires in COVID-19. Clones were read by immunoSEQ multiplex PCR, and TCRdb kept only the in-frame ones, dropping some. The profile covers 55,000 to 80,000 clones, with 88% appearing a single time and about 2.1% taken by the ten largest. The sample comprised peripheral blood. The receptors shown here come from a human donor in a cohort sampled during active COVID-19. Both conserved end residues are part of each CDR3. The order of the fields is V gene, J gene, D gene, clone size, CDR3 DNA, CDR3 protein. A D gene is named only where the DNA matches it firmly. The size of a clone is reported for some rows only, either as once, few or many, or as a class for expanded clones.

TRBV28	TRBJ2-3	TRBD1	NA	TGTGCCAGCAGTCCGGACAGGGGAGGGTTCGAAGATACGCAGTATTTT	CASSPDRGGFEDTQYF
TRBV7-2	TRBJ1-1	NA	NA	TGTGCCAGCAGCTCATTACAGGGATCTGAAGCTTTCTTT	CASSSLQGSEAFF
TRBV6-5	TRBJ2-7	NA	once	TGTGCCAGCACCGAGGTACATACCTACGAGCAGTACTTC	CASTEVHTYEQYF
TRBV20-1	TRBJ1-6	TRBD1	NA	TGCAGTGCTAGTGGACAGGGAAGCTCCTATAATTCACCCCTCCACTTT	CSASGQGSSYNSPLHF
TRBV28	TRBJ1-5	TRBD1	NA	TGTGCCAGCAGTTCGGGACAGGGGGTACAGCCCCAGCATTTT	CASSSGQGVQPQHF
TRBV4-3	TRBJ2-7	TRBD1	NA	TGCGCCAGCAGCCAAGATCAGGGGGCCGCCTACGAGCAGTACTTC	CASSQDQGAAYEQYF
TRBV5-1	TRBJ1-2	NA	few	TGCGCCAGCAGCGACCAGGACGTTCGAGGGAACTATGGCTACACCTTC	CASSDQDVRGNYGYTF
TRBV28	TRBJ2-5	NA	NA	TGTGCCAGCAGCCCTACAGGGTACCAAGAGACCCAGTACTTC	CASSPTGYQETQYF
TRBV23-1	TRBJ1-5	NA	NA	TGCGCCAGCAGTCAAAAGGACAGAAATCAGCCCCAGCATTTT	CASSQKDRNQPQHF
TRBV6-5	TRBJ1-2	TRBD1	few	TGTGCCAGCAGCAAGTGGACAGGGGGACTCTATGGCTACACCTTC	CASSKWTGGLYGYTF
TRBV19	TRBJ1-4	NA	NA	TGTGCCAGTAGTATGAGCCAGGGGACAAATGAAAAACTGTTTTTT	CASSMSQGTNEKLFF
TRBV24-1	TRBJ1-3	TRBD1	NA	TGTGCCACCAGTGGCAGGGGGAATGAAAACACCATATATTTT	CATSGRGNENTIYF
TRBV18	TRBJ2-1	TRBD2	NA	TGTGCCAGCTCTCAGTCTATAGCGGGGGGGTACAATGAGCAGTTCTTC	CASSQSIAGGYNEQFF
TRBV2	TRBJ1-3	NA	few	TGTGCCAGCACACTCCAGGGGACTGGAAACACCATATATTTT	CASTLQGTGNTIYF
TRBV30	TRBJ1-2	NA	NA	TGTGCCTGGACAGATTTTAACTATGGCTACACCTTC	CAWTDFNYGYTF
TRBV3-1/TRBV3-2	TRBJ2-5	NA	NA	TGTGCCAGCAGCCCCCGGGTCCTCCAAGAGACCCAGTACTTC	CASSPRVLQETQYF
TRBV19	TRBJ1-2	NA	NA	TGTGCCAGTAAGAAGGCAGGTTATGGCTACACCTTC	CASKKAGYGYTF
TRBV11-3	TRBJ2-1	TRBD2	NA	TGTGCCAGCAGTAAACTAGCGGGGGTATACAATGAGCAGTTCTTC	CASSKLAGVYNEQFF
TRBV10-3	TRBJ2-1	NA	NA	TGTGCCATCAGTGTGGGGGGACTCTACAATGAGCAGTTCTTC	CAISVGGLYNEQFF
TRBV27	TRBJ2-5	TRBD2	NA	TGTGCCAGCAGTTCCGGCGGGGGAGGCCAAGAGACCCAGTACTTC	CASSSGGGGQETQYF
TRBV7-2	TRBJ1-5	NA	once	TGTGCCAGCAGCCCTACCGTGAGCAATCAGCCCCAGCATTTT	CASSPTVSNQPQHF
TRBV6-5	TRBJ1-1	NA	once	TGTGCCAGCAGTTACTTTCCGGGGAACACTGAAGCTTTCTTT	CASSYFPGNTEAFF
TRBV14	TRBJ1-2	NA	once	TGTGCCAGCAGCCAAGCGAGGCAGGGAGGTGGCTACACCTTC	CASSQARQGGGYTF
TRBV6-5	TRBJ2-3	TRBD1	NA	TGTGCCAGCAGTCAGACAGGGTCGGGGACAGATACGCAGTATTTT	CASSQTGSGTDTQYF
TRBV27	TRBJ1-6	NA	NA	TGTGCCAGCAGTCCCATCGGTTCACCCCTCCACTTT	CASSPIGSPLHF
TRBV28	TRBJ1-2	NA	NA	TGTGCCAGCAGTTTGTCTTATGGCTACACCTTC	CASSLSYGYTF
TRBV2	TRBJ2-7	TRBD2	NA	TGTGCCAGCAGTGCCCCCCCGGGACTAGCGGGAGGTCGCAGCTCCTACGAGCAGTACTTC	CASSAPPGLAGGRSSYEQYF
TRBV9	TRBJ1-6	NA	NA	TGTGCCAGCAGCGCCGCCGGGGGGACGAGAGCCTCACCCCTCCACTTT	CASSAAGGTRASPLHF
TRBV2	TRBJ1-1	TRBD1	NA	TGTGCCAGCAGTCTTACCGGGACAGGGGGAACGGCCACTGAAGCTTTCTTT	CASSLTGTGGTATEAFF
TRBV4-2	TRBJ2-6	TRBD2	once	TGTGCCAGCAGCCATGGGAGGGCCCCCTTTCGGGCCAACGTCCTGACTTTC	CASSHGRAPFRANVLTF
TRBV25-1	TRBJ1-3	TRBD1	NA	TGTGCCAGCAGTGAAATCCGGACAGGCTCTGGAAACACCATATATTTT	CASSEIRTGSGNTIYF
TRBV5-1	TRBJ2-5	NA	NA	TGCGCCAGCAGCGCCTCGACGGACTCAAACCAGTACTTC	CASSASTDSNQYF
TRBV4-1	TRBJ1-6	TRBD1	NA	TGCGCCAGCAGCCAAGAGAGCCCAGCAGGGGGCTCCTATAATTCACCCCTCCACTTT	CASSQESPAGGSYNSPLHF
TRBV7-8	TRBJ1-5	NA	NA	TGTGCCAGCAGCTTTGGACAGAATCAGCCCCAGCATTTT	CASSFGQNQPQHF
TRBV7-7	TRBJ2-1	NA	NA	TGTGCTAGCAGCTTCCGGGAGAGCTCCTACAATGAGCAGTTCTTC	CASSFRESSYNEQFF
TRBV11-2	TRBJ1-1	NA	NA	TGTGCCAGCAGCTGGGCCCGGAACGGGAGCACTGAAGCTTTCTTT	CASSWARNGSTEAFF
TRBV7-2	TRBJ1-5	TRBD1	NA	TGTGCCAGCAGAGACAGGGTTGGTCAGCCCCAGCATTTT	CASRDRVGQPQHF
TRBV9	TRBJ2-2	TRBD2	NA	TGTGCCAGCAGCGTGACGGGACTAGCGGGAGGGCCTTACACCGGGGAGCTGTTTTTT	CASSVTGLAGGPYTGELFF
TRBV28	TRBJ2-5	TRBD2	NA	TGTGCCAGCAGCCGACTAGCGGGACACCAAGAGACCCAGTACTTC	CASSRLAGHQETQYF
TRBV10-2	TRBJ1-5	NA	NA	TGCGCCAGCAGTGAACAGGGTCATCAGCCCCAGCATTTT	CASSEQGHQPQHF
TRBV6-5	TRBJ2-7	NA	NA	TGTGCCAGCAGCCAGACCCTAGGAAACTACGAGCAGTACTTC	CASSQTLGNYEQYF
TRBV5-1	TRBJ2-7	TRBD1	NA	TGCGCCAGCAGCTTGGCCCCTGGGGACAGGGCCCCCTACGAGCAGTACTTC	CASSLAPGDRAPYEQYF
TRBV5-1	TRBJ2-1	TRBD1	NA	TGCGCCAGCAGTTCCTACCGACAGGGGAGCTTGGGTGAGCAGTTCTTC	CASSSYRQGSLGEQFF
TRBV18	TRBJ1-3	TRBD1	once	TGTGCCAGCTCACCAGGGACAGGGGTTGGAAACACCATATATTTT	CASSPGTGVGNTIYF
TRBV10-3	TRBJ1-3	NA	NA	TGTGCCATCAGTGAGTTGACGGAGAGCTCTGGAAACACCATATATTTT	CAISELTESSGNTIYF
TRBV7-9	TRBJ1-4	TRBD1	few	TGTGCCAGCAGCTTAGATCGGGACAGGGGTGAAAAACTGTTTTTT	CASSLDRDRGEKLFF
TRBV27	TRBJ1-3	TRBD1	NA	TGTGCCAGCAGTCCGGGACAGGGTCGCTCTGGAAACACCATATATTTT	CASSPGQGRSGNTIYF
TRBV28	TRBJ2-1	NA	NA	TGTGCCAGCAGCCCCCTGGGACTCTACAATGAGCAGTTCTTC	CASSPLGLYNEQFF
TRBV27	TRBJ1-2	TRBD1	NA	TGTGCCAGCAGTCCCCAGGGGGCGGGATATGGCTACACCTTC	CASSPQGAGYGYTF